These 4 T cell receptor beta chains were all obtained from the same sample, sequenced in a study of control samples from healthy donors and cancer patients. Only in-frame clones appear in the TCRdb table, and some are missing; sequencing was by immunoSEQ multiplex PCR. The sample records around 14,000 clones, about 72% being singletons. Sequencing was carried out using formalin-fixed, paraffin-embedded tissue. These TCRs come from a female donor with lung cancer.

J is TRBJ1-6 and V is TRBV7-8; TRBD1 matches 7 bases. V lost 5 bases and J lost 15; bases outside the gene matches: 7. The CDR3 is 12 amino acids. Germline assignment: CDR1 SGHVS and CDR2 FQNEAQ. The CDR3 spells CASSQTGINLHF. In DNA form, the CDR3 reads TGTGCCAGCAGCCAGACAGGGATTAACCTCCACTTT.

The chain links TRBV6-5 to TRBJ2-4; D gene unclear. The CDR3 loop spans 11 amino acids. The ends were cut back, 6 bases at V and 7 bases at J, with 7 bases in the middle. Germline lookup yields CDR1 MNHEY and CDR2 SVGAGI. Written as DNA, the CDR3 is TGTGCCAGCAGCGACTTGAACATTCAGTACTTC. This sequence encodes CASSDLNIQYF.

The chain uses TRBV9 and TRBJ1-1; TRBD1 is a possible D gene (6 bases). V was clipped by 2 bases and J by 3 bases, with 11 bases between them. From germline, CDR1 is SGDLS and CDR2 YYNGEE. The CDR3 extends over 14 amino acids. CDR3 coding DNA: TGTGCCAGCAGCGTCCAGGGGTCTGACACTGAAGCTTTCTTT. It codes for CASSVQGSDTEAFF.

V is TRBV18 and J is TRBJ2-3; TRBD1 might be the D (8 bases). The CDR3 has 15 amino acids. The V end was cut by 3 bases, the J end by 3 bases, with 13 bases between. Germline V gene sequence: CDR1 KGHSH, CDR2 LQKENI. The CDR3 loop is CASSPGQGGTDTQYF. The CDR3 coding sequence is TGTGCCAGCTCACCTGGACAGGGAGGGACAGATACGCAGTATTTT.